A selection of T cell receptor beta chains follows, all from one sample in a study of T-cell memory formation after mild COVID-19. Each CDR3 protein gets one entry after TCRdb re-called the 5' RACE reads with MiXCR. The table has roughly 280,000 distinct CDR3 sequences, around 15% seen once. The source material was PBMCs or a T cell subset sorted from them (not recorded which). The origin of the receptors is a young man who had mild COVID-19 (a few samples of this study predate the infection). Cell type and time point are not known. CDR3s include the opening cysteine and the closing phenylalanine or tryptophan. The order of the fields is clone size, V gene, J gene, D gene, CDR3 DNA, CDR3 protein. The D gene is left open where the match is weak. Size tells how often a clone was seen (once, few, many) or the class of an expanded clone, and some rows leave it out.

clone size: few
V gene: TRBV13
J gene: TRBJ2-3
D gene: .
CDR3 DNA: TGTGCCAGCAGCCTAAATACCGTTCAGCCAAGCACAGATACGCAGTATTTT
CDR3 protein: CASSLNTVQPSTDTQYF

clone size: .
V gene: TRBV7-3
J gene: TRBJ2-1
D gene: TRBD2
CDR3 DNA: TGTGCCAGCAGCTTAAGGACTAGCGGGGGGGCTAGTTCCTACAATGAGCAGTTCTTC
CDR3 protein: CASSLRTSGGASSYNEQFF

clone size: few
V gene: TRBV6-5
J gene: TRBJ2-7
D gene: .
CDR3 DNA: TGTGCCAGCAGCCCCGGGGAGGAGATAGGGGGCTACGAGCAGTACTTC
CDR3 protein: CASSPGEEIGGYEQYF

clone size: .
V gene: TRBV28
J gene: TRBJ2-7
D gene: TRBD2
CDR3 DNA: TGTGCCAGCACTGGGCGGATCCCTAGCGGGGGGTCTCGAGAGCAGTACTTC
CDR3 protein: CASTGRIPSGGSREQYF

clone size: few
V gene: TRBV5-1
J gene: TRBJ1-2
D gene: TRBD1
CDR3 DNA: TGCGCCAGCAGCGACGCGGGACAGGGGAGCGGCTACACCTTC
CDR3 protein: CASSDAGQGSGYTF

clone size: .
V gene: TRBV6-5
J gene: TRBJ2-2
D gene: .
CDR3 DNA: TGTGCCAGCAGTTATTGGAGCAACACCGGGGAGCTGTTTTTT
CDR3 protein: CASSYWSNTGELFF

clone size: few
V gene: TRBV4-1
J gene: TRBJ1-5
D gene: .
CDR3 DNA: TGCGCCAGCAGCCAAGGATCGGACAGCTATCAGCCCCAGCATTTT
CDR3 protein: CASSQGSDSYQPQHF

clone size: .
V gene: TRBV4-2
J gene: TRBJ1-2
D gene: .
CDR3 DNA: TGTGCCAGCAGCCAAGATGAGGGCGTCGCGGGCCGTGGCTACACCTTC
CDR3 protein: CASSQDEGVAGRGYTF

clone size: .
V gene: TRBV12-3/TRBV12-4
J gene: TRBJ2-3
D gene: TRBD2
CDR3 DNA: TGTGCCAGCAGCAGAATAGCGGGGGGGGTCACAGATACGCAGTATTTT
CDR3 protein: CASSRIAGGVTDTQYF

clone size: .
V gene: TRBV7-2
J gene: TRBJ1-5
D gene: .
CDR3 DNA: TGTGCCAGCACCCTACTCCTAGTACAGGGAGGCCAGCCCCAGCATTTT
CDR3 protein: CASTLLLVQGGQPQHF

clone size: .
V gene: TRBV4-1
J gene: TRBJ1-2
D gene: .
CDR3 DNA: TGCGCCAGCAGCCAAGACCCCGGGACATACCTAGAGGCTAACTATGGCTACACCTTC
CDR3 protein: CASSQDPGTYLEANYGYTF

clone size: many
V gene: TRBV7-2
J gene: TRBJ1-2
D gene: .
CDR3 DNA: TGCGCCAGCAGCTTGCAAGGAAACTATGGCTACACCTTC
CDR3 protein: CASSLQGNYGYTF

clone size: .
V gene: TRBV6-6
J gene: TRBJ2-1
D gene: .
CDR3 DNA: TGTGCCAGCAGTTATCTCGTCAACAATGAGCAGTTCTTC
CDR3 protein: CASSYLVNNEQFF

clone size: .
V gene: TRBV28
J gene: TRBJ2-4
D gene: TRBD1
CDR3 DNA: TGTGCCAGCAGTCTTCCGACAGGGCTCCAACGGAACATTCAGTACTTC
CDR3 protein: CASSLPTGLQRNIQYF